Below are 10 T cell receptor beta chains sequenced from a single sample in a study of immune evolution from preneoplasia to lung adenocarcinoma. Sequencing was performed with immunoSEQ multiplex PCR; in TCRdb, only in-frame clones are kept and a portion is missing. This table holds tens of thousands of clones, roughly 74% found once. What was sequenced was FFPE invasive lung adenocarcinoma tissue. These receptors originate from a person aged 55 to 75 with lung adenocarcinoma.

V and J are TRBV29-1 and TRBJ2-7, with unresolved D. The V and J ends lost 3 bases and 2 bases respectively, with 11 bases between them. This CDR3 region has 13 residues. Per the germline V gene, CDR1 is SQVTM and CDR2 is ANQGSEA. The DNA of the CDR3 is TGCAGCGTTGATGCTAGTGGGGCCTACGAGCAGTACTTC. Residues: CSVDASGAYEQYF.

The chain employs TRBV7-8 and TRBJ1-2; D ambiguous. CDR1 is SGHVS, CDR2 FQNEAQ, per germline. This CDR3 region has 14 residues. Trimming cost V 5 bases and J 3 bases, with 13 bases left between them. The CDR3 DNA reads as TGTGCCAGCAGCCCGGCCGGTTCCTACTATGGCTACACCTTC. Encoded protein: CASSPAGSYYGYTF. The entire variable domain, with the rest obtained from reference TRBV7-8 and TRBJ1-2, is as follows: GAGVSQSPRYKVAKRGQDVALRCDPISGHVSLFWYQQALGQGPEFLTYFQNEAQLDKSGLPSDRFFAERPEGSVSTLKIQRTQQEDSAVYLCASSPAGSYYGYTFGSGTRLTVV.

The chain uses TRBV28 and TRBJ1-1, with 8 bases aligning to TRBD1. V shed 6 bases, J shed 6 bases, and the junction held 9 bases outside the gene matches. The CDR3 loop spans 14 amino acids. Germline CDR1 reads MDHEN; CDR2 reads SYDVKM. The CDR3 reads CASRNSGGGSEAFF. The DNA for the CDR3 is TGTGCCAGCAGGAACTCAGGGGGCGGATCTGAAGCTTTCTTT.

J is TRBJ2-3 and V is TRBV5-1, with D uncertain. The CDR3 extends over 15 amino acids. With 0 bases removed from V and 6 bases from J, the gap between germline ends came to 14 bases. Germline V CDR1 and CDR2: SGHRS, YFSETQ. In DNA, the CDR3 is TGCGCCAGCAGCTTGGTGTCCGGTTTTACGGATACGCAGTATTTT. This sequence encodes CASSLVSGFTDTQYF.

The chain couples TRBV2 to TRBJ2-5; unclear D gene. This CDR3 comprises 12 residues. Deletions cut 8 bases from V and 2 bases from J, with 9 bases between. The germline V gene has CDR1 SNHLY and CDR2 FYNNEI. The CDR3 DNA sequence: TGTGCCAGCCAAGAACCTCAAGAGACCCAGTACTTC. It specifies CASQEPQETQYF. The whole variable domain, remainder taken from reference TRBV2 and TRBJ2-5, is EPEVTQTPSHQVTQMGQEVILRCVPISNHLYFYWYRQILGQKVEFLVSFYNNEISEKSEIFDDQFSVERPDGSNFTLKIRSTKLEDSAMYFCASQEPQETQYFGPGTRLLVL.

This rearrangement joins TRBV30 to TRBJ2-7, with D unresolved. This CDR3 is built from 11 residues. Germline V lookup: CDR1 GTSNPN, CDR2 SVGIG (reference sequence). The V and J ends lost 1 base and 6 bases respectively, with 7 bases between them. The CDR3 region is CAWSDEAEQYF. The CDR3 DNA is TGTGCCTGGAGTGATGAGGCCGAGCAGTACTTC.

J is TRBJ2-2 and V is TRBV28; D is unclear. Trimming removed 6 bases from V and 5 bases from J, with 13 bases in between. The CDR3 is made up of 14 amino acids. Per the germline V gene, CDR1 is MDHEN and CDR2 is SYDVKM. The chain's CDR3 is CASRVRVRTGELFF. As DNA, the CDR3 is TGTGCCAGCAGGGTACGAGTCAGGACCGGGGAGCTGTTTTTT.

This clone came up a few times. The chain uses TRBV18 and TRBJ1-1, with D unclear. Germline V CDR1 and CDR2: KGHSH, LQKENI. This CDR3 has 14 amino acids. Deletions cut 2 bases from V and 6 bases from J, with 13 bases between. The CDR3: CASSPNLHVPEAFF. CDR3 sequence (DNA): TGTGCCAGCTCACCAAATCTCCATGTCCCTGAAGCTTTCTTT.

The rearrangement joins TRBV5-4 to TRBJ2-7, with D perhaps assigned TRBD1 or TRBD2 (5 bases each). The CDR3 contains 15 residues. Germline V gene lookup returns CDR1 SGHNT and CDR2 YYREEE (reference sequence). Trimming shortened V by 3 bases and J by 2 bases, and 15 bases separated the two germline ends. The chain's CDR3 is CASSSGGQGAYEQYF. The CDR3 region has the DNA TGTGCCAGCAGCTCTGGTGGGCAGGGAGCCTACGAGCAGTACTTC.

This clone was seen just once. The V call is TRBV29-1, the J call TRBJ2-3; D remains ambiguous. The CDR3 is 12 amino acids. The ends were cut back, 4 bases at V and 4 bases at J, with 9 bases in the middle. Germline V CDR1 and CDR2: SQVTM, ANQGSEA. CDR3 loop: CSVAGAADTQYF. In DNA, the CDR3 is TGCAGCGTTGCTGGAGCCGCAGATACGCAGTATTTT.